The rows below give T cell receptor beta chains drawn from one sample of a study of shared T cell receptors in the human thymus. Clones were sequenced by immunoSEQ multiplex PCR, and TCRdb holds only the in-frame ones, with some missing. The data show about 660,000 clones, with around 87% seen just once and over 0.008% held by the top ten. A further study also used this sample, focusing on human thymus T cells.

The sample taken for sequencing was thymocytes. The receptors were sampled from a boy in the first two years of life with a congenital heart defect. Each CDR3 is given with its conserved first and last residue. A D gene is named only where the DNA matches it firmly. Part of the rows lack a size; the others show once, few, many or a class for expanded clones.

d_call: -
j_call: TRBJ2-4
clone_size: -
v_call: TRBV23-1
cdr3_nt: TGCGCCAGCAGTCCAGAGGACAGAGAGTTAGCCAAAAACATTCAGTACTTC
cdr3_aa: CASSPEDRELAKNIQYF

d_call: TRBD1
j_call: TRBJ1-2
clone_size: -
v_call: TRBV6-6
cdr3_nt: TGTGCCAGCAGTTCCCAGGGGGCCCATGGCTACACCTTC
cdr3_aa: CASSSQGAHGYTF

d_call: -
j_call: TRBJ1-3
clone_size: -
v_call: TRBV4-1
cdr3_nt: TGCGCCAGCAGCCAATCAGCATACCAGGTTACCTCTGGAAACACCATATATTTT
cdr3_aa: CASSQSAYQVTSGNTIYF

d_call: -
j_call: TRBJ1-1
clone_size: -
v_call: TRBV9
cdr3_nt: TGTGCCAGCAGCGGAAAGACAGTGAACACTGAAGCTTTCTTT
cdr3_aa: CASSGKTVNTEAFF

d_call: TRBD2
j_call: TRBJ2-7
clone_size: -
v_call: TRBV4-1
cdr3_nt: TGCGCCAGCAGCCAACCGGGACTAGCGGGTTCCTACGAGCAGTACTTC
cdr3_aa: CASSQPGLAGSYEQYF

d_call: -
j_call: TRBJ2-3
clone_size: -
v_call: TRBV19
cdr3_nt: TGTGCCAGTAGTATAAGAACTGAATATCGAGGCACAGATACGCAGTATTTT
cdr3_aa: CASSIRTEYRGTDTQYF

d_call: TRBD2
j_call: TRBJ2-3
clone_size: few
v_call: TRBV9
cdr3_nt: TGTGCCAGCAGCGTCAGCCCGGGACTAGCGGGGGGTACAGATACGCAGTATTTT
cdr3_aa: CASSVSPGLAGGTDTQYF

d_call: -
j_call: TRBJ1-2
clone_size: -
v_call: TRBV7-9
cdr3_nt: TGTGCCAGCAGCTTAGGGAGTCCTGCCGGCTACACCTTC
cdr3_aa: CASSLGSPAGYTF

d_call: -
j_call: TRBJ2-2
clone_size: -
v_call: TRBV29-1
cdr3_nt: TGCAGCGCGCCCAACAAGAACACCGGGGAGCTGTTTTTT
cdr3_aa: CSAPNKNTGELFF

d_call: TRBD1
j_call: TRBJ1-2
clone_size: -
v_call: TRBV7-2
cdr3_nt: TGTGCCAGCAGCTTGGCCGAGTTCGGGACAGGGCGGTATGGCTACACCTTC
cdr3_aa: CASSLAEFGTGRYGYTF